The clone carrying this T cell receptor beta chain has at least ten counts. Trimming removed 0 bases at V and 10 bases at J, with 14 bases between. This CDR3 spans 15 amino acids. Germline-derived CDR1 and CDR2 are SGHRS and YFSETQ. The record originates from a study of CD8+CD57+ T cells in acquired aplastic anemia. CDR3 and TCR beta VDJ profiling relied on genomic DNA as the template. TCRdb passed the reads through MiXCR, listing each CDR3 protein once. The profile shows 150,000 to 200,000 distinct CDR3 sequences, less than 50% of them singletons. Patients chosen for sequencing had shown CD8+CD57+ cell expansion by flow cytometry.

The origin of this receptor is a human donor with aplastic anemia. Sequencing was carried out using sorted CD4+, CD8+, or CD8+CD57+ T cells (not recorded which) from PBMCs. The V and J genes are TRBV5-1 and TRBJ1-6; D possibly corresponds to TRBD1 (6 bases). The CDR3 loop is CASSLDGRGNSPLHF. The CDR3 DNA is TGCGCCAGCAGCTTGGACGGGAGGGGGAACTCACCCCTCCACTTT.